The 24 T cell receptor beta chains listed next were all sequenced from one sample in a study of T cells in Graves' hyperthyroidism and ophthalmopathy. TCR beta CDR3 region amplification was performed from RNA transcripts. A first-round RT-PCR of the TCR CDR3 used the HTBI primer set. Each CDR3 protein gets one entry after TCRdb re-called the multiplex PCR reads with MiXCR. This sample has approximately 330,000 distinct CDR3 sequences; around 15% occur once, and the top ten carry 34%. The sample was blood. These receptors were taken from a middle-aged woman with Graves' ophthalmopathy.

This clonotype was counted a few times. The V call is TRBV14, the J call TRBJ1-2, with no clear D. V shed 0 bases and J shed 3 bases, with 8 bases lying between them. CDR3 length: 14 residues. Looked up from germline, CDR1 is SGHDN and CDR2 is FVKESK. The DNA for the CDR3 is TGTGCCAGCAGCCAAGACTTCGGGGACTATGGCTACACCTTC. It codes for CASSQDFGDYGYTF. Looking up the rest from reference TRBV14 and TRBJ1-2 gives the full variable domain: EAGVTQFPSHSVIEKGQTVTLRCDPISGHDNLYWYRRVMGKEIKFLLHFVKESKQDESGMPNNRFLAERTGGTYSTLKVQPAELEDSGVYFCASSQDFGDYGYTFGSGTRLTVV.

This clonotype was detected many times. The rearrangement links TRBV7-9 to TRBJ2-1; TRBD2 matches 12 bases. The CDR3 runs to 15 residues. Germline V CDR1 and CDR2: SEHNR, FQNEAQ (reference sequence). Losses at the gene ends were 6 bases for V and 4 bases for J; bases not matched to a gene: 4. DNA of the CDR3: TGTGCCAGCAGTTTGGGACTAGCGGGTTACAATGAGCAGTTCTTC. It is translated as CASSLGLAGYNEQFF.

This chain connects TRBV6-1 to TRBJ2-7; 11 bases align to TRBD2. Per the germline V gene, CDR1 is MNHNS and CDR2 is SASEGT. This CDR3 spans 14 amino acids. V dropped 10 bases and J dropped 2; count of bases not matched to a gene: 7. CDR3 nucleotides: TGTGCCACCTTTAGACTAGCGGGGACCTACGAGCAGTACTTC. The encoded protein is CATFRLAGTYEQYF.

The CDR3, as DNA: TGTGCCAGCTCACCCACCTCACAGGGAAATACGCAGTATTTT. Residues: CASSPTSQGNTQYF. This chain links TRBV18 with TRBJ2-3, with a possible D match to TRBD1 (6 bases). Germline CDR1 and CDR2: KGHSH and LQKENI. The length of the CDR3 is 14 residues. V lost 3 bases to trimming and J lost 7 bases, with 14 bases between them.

Ten or more counts support this clonotype. This chain connects TRBV12-3 or TRBV12-4 to TRBJ2-3, with D unresolved. V dropped 8 bases and J dropped 1 base, with 7 bases sitting between them. The CDR3 runs to 12 residues. In DNA form, the CDR3 reads TGTGCCAGCGGACGCGGCACAGATACGCAGTATTTT. Translated, it gives CASGRGTDTQYF.

This chain uses TRBV6-9 with TRBJ2-2; D gene unclear. The CDR3 totals 15 residues. The V end lost 3 bases, the J end lost 1 base, and 9 bases lay between the germline ends. Per the germline V gene, CDR1 is MNHGY and CDR2 is SVAAGI. CDR3 loop: CASSYEVGNTGELFF. CDR3 bases: TGTGCCAGCAGTTACGAGGTTGGGAACACCGGGGAGCTGTTTTTT.

In its sample, this clonotype was seen many times. The rearrangement uses TRBV7-8 and TRBJ1-1; TRBD1 agrees at 7 bases. This CDR3 contains 15 residues. Germline assignment: CDR1 SGHVS and CDR2 FQNEAQ. V trimming: 3 bases; J trimming: 0 bases; junction bases outside the gene matches: 4. The CDR3 protein is CASSFGGQLNTEAFF. CDR3 DNA: TGTGCCAGCAGCTTTGGGGGACAGTTGAACACTGAAGCTTTCTTT.

V gene TRBV28 combines with J gene TRBJ2-7; the D is unclear. The germline CDR1 and CDR2 sequences are MDHEN and SYDVKM. This CDR3 spans 13 amino acids. V was clipped by 6 bases and J by 0 bases, with 9 bases between them. The CDR3 DNA reads TGTGCCAGCAGCACCCTCTACTCCTACGAGCAGTACTTC. Encoded protein: CASSTLYSYEQYF.

This clonotype has more than one count but fewer than ten. The rearrangement joins TRBV20-1 to TRBJ2-2; the match to TRBD1 covers 10 bases. This CDR3 spans 16 amino acids. V was clipped by 0 bases and J by 6 bases; unmatched bases: 7. CDR1 DFQATT and CDR2 SNEGSKA come from the germline V gene (reference sequence). As DNA, the CDR3 is TGCAGTGCTAGAGACCCGGACAGGGGGTATGCCGGGGAGCTGTTTTTT. Translating it yields CSARDPDRGYAGELFF.

The sample holds many counts of this clonotype. This sequence joins TRBV6-1 and TRBJ1-5, with TRBD1 as a possible D gene (6 bases). V lost 7 bases to trimming and J lost 0 bases, with 13 bases between them. This CDR3 region has 15 residues. Germline loops: CDR1 MNHNS, CDR2 SASEGT. As DNA, the CDR3 is TGTGCCAGCAAACGGACAGAATATAGCAATCAGCCCCAGCATTTT. It translates to CASKRTEYSNQPQHF.

This rearrangement joins TRBV3-1 to TRBJ2-7, with 8 bases lining up with TRBD1. This CDR3 has 14 residues. The V gene end was trimmed by 4 bases and the J gene end by 3 bases; junction bases not matched to a gene: 5. Germline lookup yields CDR1 LGHDT and CDR2 YNNKEL (reference sequence). The chain's CDR3 is CASSRPGTGYEQYF. In DNA form, the CDR3 reads TGTGCCAGCAGCCGCCCCGGGACAGGCTACGAGCAGTACTTC.

The CDR3 DNA reads as TGTGCCAGCAGTAAAATTCAGGGGACTAACTATGGCTACACCTTC. This gives the protein CASSKIQGTNYGYTF. The chain is built from TRBV2 and TRBJ1-2; a weak D match, TRBD1 (6 bases). The CDR3 is made up of 15 amino acids. Trimming left V 5 bases short and J 0 bases short, with 13 bases between. Germline V gene sequence: CDR1 SNHLY, CDR2 FYNNEI.

Only a few counts were recorded for this clonotype. A much larger clone sits a single nucleotide away, making a read error possible. This rearrangement joins TRBV7-9 to TRBJ2-2; TRBD1 matches 7 bases. CDR3 length: 14 amino acids. The germline V gene has CDR1 SEHNR and CDR2 FQNEAQ (reference sequence). The CDR3 loop is CANSRDRVAGELFF. For the CDR3, the DNA is TGTGCCAACAGCCGAGACAGGGTTGCCGGGGAGCTGTTTTTT.

This clonotype was detected many times. The rearrangement joins TRBV25-1 to TRBJ1-1; no clear D. CDR3 length: 15 residues. Deletions cut 7 bases from V and 2 bases from J, with 17 bases between. CDR1 is MGHDK and CDR2 is SYGVNS in the germline V gene. The CDR3 loop reads CASTEPGKKNTEAFF. In nucleotides, the CDR3 is TGTGCCAGCACCGAGCCGGGCAAGAAAAACACTGAAGCTTTCTTT.

There are a few counts of this clonotype. V and J are TRBV7-9 and TRBJ2-5; no firm D call. The germline CDR1 and CDR2 sequences are SEHNR and FQNEAQ (reference sequence). This CDR3 is built from 15 residues. With 5 bases removed from V and 2 bases from J, the gap between germline ends came to 15 bases. CDR3 bases: TGTGCCAGCAGCATGGTGGTCGGATTACAAGAGACCCAGTACTTC. Amino acids: CASSMVVGLQETQYF. Complete variable domain (other parts from reference TRBV7-9 and TRBJ2-5): DTGVSQNPRHKITKRGQNVTFRCDPISEHNRLYWYRQTLGQGPEFLTYFQNEAQLEKSRLLSDRFSAERPKGSFSTLEIQRTEQGDSAMYLCASSMVVGLQETQYFGPGTRLLVL.

This clonotype was observed many times. The chain uses TRBV20-1 and TRBJ2-5; D is unresolved. CDR1 DFQATT and CDR2 SNEGSKA come from the germline V gene (reference sequence). V was pared by 0 bases and J by 5 bases, with 7 bases between. This CDR3 spans 12 amino acids. CDR3 bases: TGCAGTGCTAGAGAGCCCGGGGAGACCCAGTACTTC. Translated: CSAREPGETQYF.

This clonotype has at least ten counts. J is TRBJ2-7 and V is TRBV12-3 or TRBV12-4; the match to TRBD1 covers 8 bases. CDR3 length equals 15 residues. V trimming: 2 bases; J trimming: 4 bases; junction bases outside the gene matches: 7. The CDR3 loop reads CASSLKGQGLYEQYF. The CDR3 region has the DNA TGTGCCAGCAGTTTAAAAGGACAGGGCCTTTACGAGCAGTACTTC.

The V call is TRBV6-1, the J call TRBJ2-6; D is ambiguous. V lost 7 bases to trimming and J lost 4 bases, with 17 bases between them. The CDR3 contains 16 residues. The germline CDR1 and CDR2 sequences are MNHNS and SASEGT. The CDR3 sequence is CASIEAPGVGANVLTF. The CDR3 DNA follows: TGTGCCAGCATTGAGGCCCCGGGTGTCGGGGCCAACGTCCTGACTTTC.

This clonotype was counted ten times or more. The chain employs TRBV2 and TRBJ2-1, with 14 bases fitting TRBD2. J gave up 6 bases and V 6 bases, and 4 bases lay outside the gene matches. Germline V gene data show CDR1 as SNHLY and CDR2 as FYNNEI. This CDR3 is 15 amino acids long. Written as DNA, the CDR3 is TGTGCCAGCAGCGATGGACTAGCGGGAGGCAATGAGCAGTTCTTC. Encoded protein: CASSDGLAGGNEQFF.

The V call is TRBV20-1, the J call TRBJ1-2; 10 positions match TRBD1. Germline CDR1 reads DFQATT; CDR2 reads SNEGSKA (reference sequence). V was clipped by 0 bases and J by 3 bases; unmatched bases: 10. The CDR3 spans 17 residues. The CDR3 sequence: CSARDRTGGLSDYGYTF. The CDR3 DNA is TGCAGTGCTAGAGATCGGACAGGGGGTTTGTCCGACTATGGCTACACCTTC.

This clonotype was found many times. The gene calls are TRBV20-1 and TRBJ2-3, with 7 bases identical to TRBD1. Germline V gene lookup returns CDR1 DFQATT and CDR2 SNEGSKA (reference sequence). This CDR3 has 15 residues. With 0 bases clipped from V and 2 bases from J, the junction kept 5 bases outside the gene matches. The CDR3 sequence is CSARDVTGPTDTQYF. In DNA, the CDR3 is TGCAGTGCTAGAGATGTGACAGGGCCCACAGATACGCAGTATTTT.

This chain uses TRBV5-1 with TRBJ1-4; maybe TRBD1 (5 bases). Per germline, CDR1 SGHRS and CDR2 YFSETQ. The CDR3 is 14 residues long. Trimming stripped 10 bases from V and 8 bases from J, with 21 bases between. The CDR3 DNA is TGCGCCTGCACCCTTGGGCCGGACACAGAAAAACTGTTTTTT. The encoded protein is CACTLGPDTEKLFF.

At least ten counts were recorded for this clonotype. The chain carries TRBV11-2 and TRBJ2-7, with a possible D match to TRBD1 (7 bases). The CDR3 contains 15 residues. Trimming took off 5 bases at V and 5 bases at J, with 19 bases between the two ends. Germline CDR1 SGHAT, CDR2 FQNNGV. The CDR3 region has the DNA TGTGCCAGCAGCCCCCCAGGACAGGAGGGGAACGAGCAGTACTTC. Amino acid sequence: CASSPPGQEGNEQYF.

This clonotype was seen a handful of times. This sequence joins TRBV10-3 and TRBJ2-3, with 7 bases identical to TRBD1. Germline V gene lookup returns CDR1 ENHRY and CDR2 SYGVKD. The length of the CDR3 is 13 residues. V was clipped by 6 bases and J by 0 bases; unmatched bases: 0. CDR3 nucleotide sequence: TGTGCCATCAGGGGACAGAGCACAGATACGCAGTATTTT. This encodes CAIRGQSTDTQYF.